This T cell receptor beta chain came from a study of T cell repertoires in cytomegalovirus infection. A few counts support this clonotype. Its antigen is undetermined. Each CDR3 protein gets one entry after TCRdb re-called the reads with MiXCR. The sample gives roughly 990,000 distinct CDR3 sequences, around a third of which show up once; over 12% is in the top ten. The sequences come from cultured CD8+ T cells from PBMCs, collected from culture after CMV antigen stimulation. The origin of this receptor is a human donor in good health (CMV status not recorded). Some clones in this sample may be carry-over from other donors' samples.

The CDR3 DNA reads as TGCAGTGCTCCCGGGCAGGGGGGGACCGGGGAGCTGTTTTTT. Its translation is CSAPGQGGTGELFF. The V gene is TRBV20-1, the J gene TRBJ2-2; either TRBD1 or TRBD2 may supply D (7 bases each). The CDR3 length is 14 residues. Germline CDR1 DFQATT, CDR2 SNEGSKA (reference sequence). V was cut by 5 bases and J by 5 bases, with 15 bases left in between.